This entry features one TCR beta chain sequence. This CDR3 spans 13 amino acids. CDR1 and CDR2 (germline): GTSNPN, SVGIG (reference sequence). Between the trimmed V and J ends, which lost 1 base and 1 base, there was a span of 7 bases. The data belong to a study of T-cell memory formation after mild COVID-19. Study in general: Among the donors, TCR clusters were largely specific to each donor.

Using its own MiXCR run on the 5' RACE reads, TCRdb lists one record per CDR3 protein. The data show around 470,000 distinct CDR3 sequences, 20% seen once. The TCR originated in an adult woman who had mild COVID-19 (a few samples of this study predate the infection). Cell type and time point are not known. The sample consisted of PBMCs or a T cell subset sorted from them (not recorded which). The rearrangement joins TRBV30 to TRBJ2-5, with a possible D match to TRBD2 (6 bases). The CDR3: CAWSGGLQETQYF. The DNA of the CDR3 is TGTGCCTGGAGTGGGGGACTCCAAGAGACCCAGTACTTC.